This record looks at one T cell receptor (beta chain) sequence and its context. The target antigen is unknown. These data come from a study of T cell responses to AZD1222 COVID-19 vaccine. Study results and caveats: Two AZD1222 administrations were followed by greater Spike-specific TCR breadth and depth. Only six individuals given AZD1222 were seropositive at baseline.

CDR3 length equals 16 residues. Trimming stripped 0 bases from V and 4 bases from J, with 16 bases between. CDR1 and CDR2 from the germline V gene are MNHEY and SVGAGI. Sequenced by immunoSEQ multiplex PCR; TCRdb stores in-frame clones only, minus some. Among 150,000 to 200,000 clones listed, about 90% were seen once. The rearrangement joins TRBV6-5 to TRBJ2-7; D remains ambiguous. This TCR came from an adult who received the MenACWY meningococcal vaccine as a control. Sequencing was performed on peripheral blood, taken 28 days after the second dose of the MenACWY control vaccine. CDR3: CASSYSVGPASYEQYF. The CDR3 nucleotides read TGTGCCAGCAGTTACTCAGTCGGGCCAGCATCTTACGAGCAGTACTTC.